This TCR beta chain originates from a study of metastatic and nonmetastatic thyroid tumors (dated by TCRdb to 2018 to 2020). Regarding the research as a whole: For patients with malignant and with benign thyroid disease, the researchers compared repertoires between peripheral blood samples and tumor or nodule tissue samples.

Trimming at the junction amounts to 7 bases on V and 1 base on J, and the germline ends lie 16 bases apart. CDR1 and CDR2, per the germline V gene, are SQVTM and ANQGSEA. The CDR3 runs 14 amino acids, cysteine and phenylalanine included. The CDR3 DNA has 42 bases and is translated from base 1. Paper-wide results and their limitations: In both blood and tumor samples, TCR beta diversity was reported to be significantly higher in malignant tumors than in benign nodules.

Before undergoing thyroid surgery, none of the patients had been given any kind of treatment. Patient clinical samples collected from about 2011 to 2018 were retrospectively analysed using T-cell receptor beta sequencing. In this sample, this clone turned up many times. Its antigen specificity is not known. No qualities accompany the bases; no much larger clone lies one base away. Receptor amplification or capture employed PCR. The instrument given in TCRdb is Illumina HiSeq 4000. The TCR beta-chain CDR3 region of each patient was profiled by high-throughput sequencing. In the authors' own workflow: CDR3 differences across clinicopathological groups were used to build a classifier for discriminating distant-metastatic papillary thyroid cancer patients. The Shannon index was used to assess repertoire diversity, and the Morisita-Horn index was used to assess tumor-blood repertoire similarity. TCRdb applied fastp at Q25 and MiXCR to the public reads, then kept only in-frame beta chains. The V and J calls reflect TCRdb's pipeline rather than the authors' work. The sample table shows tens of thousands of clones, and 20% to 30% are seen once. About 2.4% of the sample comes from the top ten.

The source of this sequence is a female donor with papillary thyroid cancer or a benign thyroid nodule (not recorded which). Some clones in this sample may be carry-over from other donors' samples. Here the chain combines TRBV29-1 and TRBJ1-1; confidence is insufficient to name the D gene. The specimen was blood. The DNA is TGCAGCGCCTTTGACGCAGAGGGGAACACTGAAGCTTTCTTT. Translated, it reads CSAFDAEGNTEAFF.